The sequence of this T cell receptor (beta chain) was determined in a study of beta chain features in type 1 diabetes. Study-wide background: In all, 107,917,701 sorted cells from all samples were analyzed.

V shed 5 bases, J shed 9 bases, and the junction held 6 bases outside the gene matches. The CDR3 has 15 amino acids. The germline V gene encodes CDR1 MNHEY and CDR2 SVGAGI. As every portion of the isolated RNA was reverse transcribed, the sequencing read expressed TCRB transcripts. Method: immunoSEQ multiplex PCR; TCRdb's copy keeps in-frame clones and lacks some. Of 300,000 to 350,000 clones listed, 14% are singletons. This TCR came from a man aged 25 to 40 in good health. What was sequenced was central memory CD4+ T cells from blood. The chain combines TRBV6-5 with TRBJ1-6, with 11 bases fitting TRBD1. The CDR3 spells CASSGMGQGVSPLHF. The CDR3 DNA is TGTGCCAGCAGTGGGATGGGACAGGGGGTTTCACCCCTCCACTTT.